Below, 31 T cell receptor beta chains from the same sample are listed, as sequenced in a study of blood T cell repertoires in COVID-19. Generated by immunoSEQ multiplex PCR, the TCRdb table keeps only in-frame clones and is missing some. The repertoire has 490,000 or so clones, around 89% of them found once; the top ten carry 1.8%. The source material was PBMCs or T cells enriched from blood (not recorded which). All receptors derive from a woman aged 40 to 50 who had recovered from COVID-19.

The chain recombines TRBV10-1 with TRBJ1-1; 9 bases are shared with TRBD1. The CDR3 spans 13 residues. The V gene's germline CDR1 is WNHNN and CDR2 SYGVQD (reference sequence). Losses at the gene ends were 6 bases for V and 7 bases for J; bases not matched to a gene: 6. CDR3 DNA sequence: TGCGCCAGCAGGGAACAGGGGGCAAGTGAAGCTTTCTTT. Translation gives CASREQGASEAFF.

V is TRBV6-5 and J is TRBJ1-6, with 8 positions matching TRBD1. This CDR3 region has 14 residues. Germline CDR1 MNHEY, CDR2 SVGAGI. Trimming removed 6 bases from V and 9 bases from J; junction bases left unmatched: 7. CDR3 loop: CASSAEDRGSPLHF. The CDR3, as DNA: TGTGCCAGCAGCGCCGAAGACAGGGGTTCACCCCTCCACTTT.

The chain is built from TRBV13 and TRBJ2-3; perhaps TRBD2 as D (6 bases). The CDR3 sequence is 13 residues long. CDR1 PRHDT and CDR2 FYEKMQ come from the germline V gene (reference sequence). The V gene lost 4 bases and the J gene lost 6 bases, with 11 bases spanning the gap. In DNA, the CDR3 is TGTGCCAGCAGCTACGGGACTGGGGATACGCAGTATTTT. Translation: CASSYGTGDTQYF.

The chain joins TRBV4-3 to TRBJ2-6; 7 nucleotides match TRBD1. The CDR3 totals 20 residues. CDR1 LGHNA and CDR2 YSLEER come from the germline V gene. Trimming removed 4 bases from V and 0 bases from J; junction bases left unmatched: 15. CDR3 coding DNA: TGCGCCAGCAGCCTTCAATTGGGACAGCTATTCCTCTCTGGGGCCAACGTCCTGACTTTC. Translating gives CASSLQLGQLFLSGANVLTF.

The chain employs TRBV5-4 and TRBJ2-7, with 9 bases fitting TRBD2. J gave up 2 bases and V 4 bases, and 7 bases lay outside the gene matches. CDR1 and CDR2 (germline): SGHNT, YYREEE (reference sequence). The length of the CDR3 is 15 residues. CDR3 nucleotide sequence: TGTGCCAGCAGCCGAGATCCTAGCGGGACCTACGAGCAGTACTTC. This translates into CASSRDPSGTYEQYF.

CDR3 in DNA: TGCGCCAGCAGCTTGGCAGCGGGAGTGGGCGAGCAGTACTTC. Its translation: CASSLAAGVGEQYF. The chain joins TRBV5-1 to TRBJ2-7; 8 bases fit TRBD2. J lost 6 bases, V lost 0 bases, and 5 bases had no gene match. This CDR3 spans 14 amino acids. The germline V gene encodes CDR1 SGHRS and CDR2 YFSETQ.

Only a few counts were recorded for this clone. The rearrangement joins TRBV5-1 to TRBJ2-1, with TRBD2 matching over 13 bases. Trimming cost V 4 bases and J 4 bases; bases outside gene matches: 5. Germline V gives CDR1 SGHRS, CDR2 YFSETQ. This CDR3 has 16 residues. The chain's CDR3 is CASSRGTSGIYNEQFF. Here the CDR3 DNA reads TGCGCCAGCAGCCGTGGGACTAGCGGGATTTACAATGAGCAGTTCTTC.

V is TRBV7-2 and J is TRBJ2-7, with 10 bases that match TRBD2. V lost 6 bases and J lost 2; bases outside the gene matches: 7. CDR3 size: 15 residues. Per germline, CDR1 SGHTA and CDR2 FQGNSA. CDR3 amino acids: CASRIKREGPYEQYF. Here the CDR3 DNA reads TGTGCCAGCAGGATCAAGCGGGAGGGCCCCTACGAGCAGTACTTC.

This clone occurred a few times. The chain uses TRBV5-5 and TRBJ2-5; TRBD1 matches at 9 bases. This CDR3 has 14 residues. Germline trimming cut 3 bases from V and 5 bases from J; bases unmatched to any gene: 5. Per germline, CDR1 SGHKS and CDR2 YYEKEE (reference sequence). In DNA, the CDR3 is TGTGCCAGCAGCTGGGGACAGGGAGGCGAGACCCAGTACTTC. It codes for CASSWGQGGETQYF. Looking up the rest from reference TRBV5-5 and TRBJ2-5 gives the full variable domain: DAGVTQSPTHLIKTRGQQVTLRCSPISGHKSVSWYQQVLGQGPQFIFQYYEKEERGRGNFPDRFSARQFPNYSSELNVNALLLGDSALYLCASSWGQGGETQYFGPGTRLLVL.

The J gene is TRBJ1-6, the V gene TRBV5-1; TRBD1 matches at 8 bases. Germline V gene data show CDR1 as SGHRS and CDR2 as YFSETQ. J was trimmed by 10 bases and V by 0 bases; bases with no gene match: 6. This CDR3 is 15 amino acids long. In DNA form, the CDR3 reads TGCGCCAGCAGCTTGGGGGCGACAGGGGACTCACCCCTCCACTTT. This translates into CASSLGATGDSPLHF. The full variable domain, in which reference TRBV5-1 and TRBJ1-6 provide the parts outside the CDR3, is KAGVTQTPRYLIKTRGQQVTLSCSPISGHRSVSWYQQTPGQGLQFLFEYFSETQRNKGNFPGRFSGRQFSNSRSEMNVSTLELGDSALYLCASSLGATGDSPLHFGNGTRLTVT.

The chain is built from TRBV4-3 and TRBJ2-7; 7 bases map to TRBD1. The CDR3 runs to 16 residues. Losses at the gene ends were 0 bases for V and 1 base for J; bases not matched to a gene: 6. CDR1 LGHNA and CDR2 YSLEER come from the germline V gene. The CDR3 loop reads CASSQDSDRFSYEQYF. The DNA for the CDR3 is TGCGCCAGCAGCCAAGATTCGGACAGGTTTTCCTACGAGCAGTACTTC.

The V gene is TRBV5-1, the J gene TRBJ2-5; TRBD2 aligns across 7 bases. Germline CDR1 reads SGHRS; CDR2 reads YFSETQ. The CDR3 length is 16 residues. J lost 5 bases, V lost 4 bases, and 14 bases had no gene match. The CDR3 protein is CASSPGWTRELETQYF. The DNA for the CDR3 is TGCGCCAGCAGCCCGGGCTGGACTAGAGAATTGGAGACCCAGTACTTC. The variable domain in full, with the rest retrieved from reference TRBV5-1 and TRBJ2-5, is KAGVTQTPRYLIKTRGQQVTLSCSPISGHRSVSWYQQTPGQGLQFLFEYFSETQRNKGNFPGRFSGRQFSNSRSEMNVSTLELGDSALYLCASSPGWTRELETQYFGPGTRLLVL.

The rearrangement joins TRBV7-2 to TRBJ2-3, with 9 positions matching TRBD2. The CDR3 consists of 15 residues. Germline V lookup: CDR1 SGHTA, CDR2 FQGNSA. With 4 bases clipped from V and 10 bases from J, the junction kept 12 bases outside the gene matches. CDR3 coding DNA: TGTGCCAGCAGCTATAGGCGGGAGGGCGGGTATGCGCAGTATTTT. The encoded protein is CASSYRREGGYAQYF.

The chain joins TRBV6-6 to TRBJ2-4, with D possibly TRBD2 on 5 matching bases. Germline V gene sequence: CDR1 MNHNY, CDR2 SVGAGI (reference sequence). V was trimmed by 0 bases and J by 7 bases, leaving 10 bases between them. The CDR3 runs to 14 residues. Here the CDR3 reads CASSYSAVPNIQYF. As DNA, the CDR3 is TGTGCCAGCAGTTACTCAGCGGTTCCGAACATTCAGTACTTC.

The J gene is TRBJ2-3, the V gene TRBV5-1; TRBD2 matches 11 bases. V trimming: 3 bases; J trimming: 1 base; junction bases outside the gene matches: 7. Germline-derived CDR1 and CDR2 are SGHRS and YFSETQ. The CDR3 consists of 17 residues. The CDR3 DNA follows: TGCGCCAGCAGCTCCGGGACTAGCGGTTCGGGCACAGATACGCAGTATTTT. This gives the protein CASSSGTSGSGTDTQYF.

The gene calls are TRBV5-1 and TRBJ1-3; tentative D call: TRBD1 (6 bases). This CDR3 is built from 16 residues. Germline V gene sequence: CDR1 SGHRS, CDR2 YFSETQ. Trimming stripped 4 bases from V and 0 bases from J, with 14 bases between. In DNA form, the CDR3 reads TGCGCCAGCAGCCTTACGACAGGCGGCTCTGGAAACACCATATATTTT. Translating it yields CASSLTTGGSGNTIYF.

The rearrangement joins TRBV5-5 to TRBJ2-5, with a tentative D call TRBD1 (6 bases). The CDR3 runs 13 residues. V lost 4 bases to trimming and J lost 5 bases, with 12 bases between them. Germline V gene lookup returns CDR1 SGHKS and CDR2 YYEKEE (reference sequence). CDR3: CASSLARGETQYF. CDR3 in DNA: TGTGCCAGCAGCCTGGCTAGGGGGGAGACCCAGTACTTC. Together with reference TRBV5-5 and TRBJ2-5, the CDR3 gives the full variable domain: DAGVTQSPTHLIKTRGQQVTLRCSPISGHKSVSWYQQVLGQGPQFIFQYYEKEERGRGNFPDRFSARQFPNYSSELNVNALLLGDSALYLCASSLARGETQYFGPGTRLLVL.

This clone occurred once. The chain carries TRBV7-8 and TRBJ1-2, with TRBD1 identical over 9 bases. Trimming cost V 3 bases and J 5 bases; bases outside gene matches: 10. The CDR3 is made up of 16 amino acids. CDR1 and CDR2 (germline): SGHVS, FQNEAQ. CDR3 sequence (DNA): TGTGCCAGCAGCTTCGGTAAGGACAGGGGATGGTATGGCTACACCTTC. The encoded protein is CASSFGKDRGWYGYTF.

The V and J genes are TRBV25-1 and TRBJ1-2, with 9 bases aligning to TRBD1. CDR1 is MGHDK, CDR2 SYGVNS, per germline. The CDR3 is made up of 16 amino acids. V trimming: 5 bases; J trimming: 7 bases; junction bases outside the gene matches: 14. For the CDR3, the DNA is TGTGCCAGCAGTAGATTTACAACAGGGGGCTTTGGTGGCTACACCTTC. This encodes CASSRFTTGGFGGYTF.

The chain couples TRBV27 to TRBJ2-1; the D gene is possibly TRBD1 (6 bases). This CDR3 has 16 residues. Trimming cost V 3 bases and J 1 base, with 13 bases left between them. Germline CDR1 and CDR2: MNHEY and SMNVEV (reference sequence). The CDR3 spells CASSFWPTGSYNEQFF. In DNA, the CDR3 is TGTGCCAGCAGTTTTTGGCCGACAGGATCCTACAATGAGCAGTTCTTC.

The gene calls are TRBV9 and TRBJ2-1, with 8 bases identical to TRBD2. V gave up 0 bases and J gave up 6 bases; unmatched junction bases: 8. The CDR3 is 16 residues long. Per germline, CDR1 SGDLS and CDR2 YYNGEE. The DNA of the CDR3 is TGTGCCAGCAGCGTAGGCGTCAGCGGGAGTATCAATGAGCAGTTCTTC. Translating gives CASSVGVSGSINEQFF.

The J gene is TRBJ2-3, the V gene TRBV5-1, with 9 bases aligning to TRBD2. The CDR3 is 19 amino acids. The junction had 14 bases not matched to a gene; V was cut back by 0 bases and J by 3 bases. Germline V gives CDR1 SGHRS, CDR2 YFSETQ. CDR3 residues: CASSLVPRSGRSGTDTQYF. DNA of the CDR3: TGCGCCAGCAGCTTGGTACCTAGGAGCGGGAGGAGTGGTACAGATACGCAGTATTTT.

The rearrangement uses TRBV5-1 and TRBJ2-7, with a weak D call TRBD2 (6 bases). This CDR3 spans 15 amino acids. CDR1 is SGHRS, CDR2 YFSETQ, per germline. The V end lost 0 bases, the J end lost 4 bases, and 14 bases lay between the germline ends. CDR3 residues: CASSLVGGRVYEQYF. The DNA for the CDR3 is TGCGCCAGCAGCTTGGTGGGGGGAAGGGTATACGAGCAGTACTTC.

V usage is TRBV20-1 and J usage is TRBJ2-5; D is undetermined. V was shortened by 3 bases and J by 0 bases, with 5 bases between the two germline ends. Germline V gives CDR1 DFQATT, CDR2 SNEGSKA (reference sequence). CDR3 length: 12 residues. For the CDR3, the DNA is TGCAGTGCTAGTCTTAACCAAGAGACCCAGTACTTC. Translation: CSASLNQETQYF.

CDR3 sequence reads: CASSKGQDTEAFF. The CDR3 bases are TGCGCCAGCAGCAAGGGACAGGACACTGAAGCTTTCTTT. This chain uses TRBV5-1 with TRBJ1-1; 8 nucleotides agree with TRBD1. The CDR3 totals 13 residues. V dropped 4 bases and J dropped 3; count of bases not matched to a gene: 2. Germline loops: CDR1 SGHRS, CDR2 YFSETQ.

The rearrangement joins TRBV15 to TRBJ1-1; no reliable D call. In germline, CDR1 is LNHNV, CDR2 YYDKDF (reference sequence). The CDR3 has 14 residues. V lost 1 base to trimming and J lost 3 bases, with 9 bases between them. DNA of the CDR3: TGTGCCACCAGCAGAGGGGCAGAGTACACTGAAGCTTTCTTT. Translation: CATSRGAEYTEAFF.

The V and J genes are TRBV27 and TRBJ1-3; D is unclear. V was clipped by 5 bases and J by 10 bases, with 18 bases between them. Germline assignment: CDR1 MNHEY and CDR2 SMNVEV (reference sequence). The CDR3 contains 14 residues. DNA of the CDR3: TGTGCCAGCAGTCTGACCGGATCCGGAGCTACCATATATTTT. Translating it yields CASSLTGSGATIYF.

This clone was counted a single time. Other DNA sequences within the sample encode an identical CDR3. The chain joins TRBV5-4 to TRBJ2-1; D is possibly TRBD1 (6 bases). V was cut by 4 bases and J by 7 bases, with 9 bases left in between. This CDR3 region has 12 residues. Per germline, CDR1 SGHNT and CDR2 YYREEE (reference sequence). CDR3 nucleotides: TGTGCCAGCAGCCTCGACAGGAATGAGCAGTTCTTC. Translated, it gives CASSLDRNEQFF.

This chain connects TRBV28 to TRBJ2-1, with TRBD2 identical over 11 bases. The V gene end was trimmed by 6 bases and the J gene end by 4 bases; junction bases not matched to a gene: 5. This CDR3 contains 15 residues. Germline CDR1 is MDHEN and CDR2 is SYDVKM. For the CDR3, the DNA is TGTGCCAGCAGCGGGGGGACTAGCGGTTACAATGAGCAGTTCTTC. It specifies CASSGGTSGYNEQFF.

The genes are TRBV19 and TRBJ1-1, with D possibly TRBD1 on 6 matching bases. With 5 bases removed from V and 10 bases from J, the gap between germline ends came to 20 bases. CDR1 LNHDA and CDR2 SQIVND come from the germline V gene (reference sequence). CDR3 size: 14 residues. The CDR3 region has the DNA TGTGCCAGTAGTTCCAGATTCGGGACAATAGCAGCTTTCTTT. It codes for CASSSRFGTIAAFF.

Points on this clone: One junction end does not reproduce the germline sequence, and a read error may be involved. CDR3 amino acids: CASTEFYREGSYNSPLHF. CDR3 DNA: TGTGCCAGCACTGAATTCTACAGGGAGGGGTCCTATAATTCACCCCTCCACTTT. This chain connects TRBV6-1 to TRBJ1-6, with a weak D call TRBD1 (6 bases). The CDR3 covers 18 residues. Germline V gives CDR1 MNHNS, CDR2 SASEGT.